A single sample is the source of the 15 T cell receptor beta chains below, sequenced in a study of regulatory T cells in long-lasting Graves disease. Arm-PCR with iRepertoire HTBI primers amplified the CDR3 regions for these TCR beta libraries. One entry per CDR3 protein, called by TCRdb with MiXCR from the multiplex PCR reads. The table shows more than 300,000 distinct CDR3 sequences, with about 12% occurring only once. Time point noted: newly diagnosed GD, antithyroid drugs for less than 3 months. From PBMCs, RNA was extracted and then used to make the TCR library. Separately, the same data were catalogued under a study of T cells in Graves' hyperthyroidism and ophthalmopathy.

The input for sequencing was peripheral blood mononuclear cells (PBMCs), taken at new diagnosis, from a patient treated with antithyroid drugs. All receptors derive from a woman in her late teens or twenties with Graves disease.

This clonotype was counted ten times or more. The chain employs TRBV2 and TRBJ1-2; no firm D call. The CDR3 is 13 amino acids. The V gene's germline CDR1 is SNHLY and CDR2 FYNNEI. V dropped 3 bases and J dropped 2 bases, with 7 bases sitting between them. For the CDR3, the DNA is TGTGCCAGCAGTGATCCTACAAACTATGGCTACACCTTC. It specifies CASSDPTNYGYTF.

This clonotype occurred many times. CDR3: CASSLSAQETQYF. CDR3 nucleotides: TGTGCCAGCAGCTTAAGTGCCCAAGAGACCCAGTACTTC. The rearrangement links TRBV11-2 to TRBJ2-5; no clear D. Trimming pared 2 bases from V and 1 base from J, leaving 5 bases between. The CDR3 is 13 amino acids. Looked up from germline, CDR1 is SGHAT and CDR2 is FQNNGV.

This clonotype came up many times. The V and J genes are TRBV28 and TRBJ2-5; 8 bases agree with TRBD1. The J segment lost 4 bases and the V segment lost 6 bases, leaving 10 bases of the junction unmatched. The length of the CDR3 is 15 residues. Per the germline V gene, CDR1 is MDHEN and CDR2 is SYDVKM. The CDR3 is CASRGDRGVGETQYF. CDR3 in DNA: TGTGCCAGCAGGGGCGACAGGGGAGTTGGAGAGACCCAGTACTTC.

The table lists this clonotype with many counts. The junction shows a germline mismatch at one end, possibly a read error. V and J are TRBV5-1 and TRBJ2-1; D remains ambiguous. Per the germline V gene, CDR1 is SGHRS and CDR2 is YFSETQ. The CDR3 spans 13 residues. CDR3 protein: CASSLGMDNEQFF. The CDR3 coding sequence is TGTGCCAGCAGTCTGGGGATGGACAATGAGCAGTTCTTC.

Ten or more counts support this clonotype. The chain is built from TRBV7-9 and TRBJ2-5, with D perhaps TRBD1 or TRBD2 (5 bases each). The V gene lost 5 bases and the J gene lost 5 bases, with 24 bases spanning the gap. The CDR3 totals 17 residues. Germline V lookup: CDR1 SEHNR, CDR2 FQNEAQ (reference sequence). The CDR3 reads CASSPSIGTAVWETQYF. CDR3 DNA: TGTGCCAGCAGCCCTAGCATCGGGACCGCCGTGTGGGAGACCCAGTACTTC. The full variable domain, completed using reference TRBV7-9 and TRBJ2-5, is DTGVSQNPRHKITKRGQNVTFRCDPISEHNRLYWYRQTLGQGPEFLTYFQNEAQLEKSRLLSDRFSAERPKGSFSTLEIQRTEQGDSAMYLCASSPSIGTAVWETQYFGPGTRLLVL.

This clonotype showed up many times. This rearrangement joins TRBV12-3 or TRBV12-4 to TRBJ2-1; D tentatively reads TRBD1 or TRBD2 (5 bases each). With 0 bases removed from V and 4 bases from J, the gap between germline ends came to 7 bases. The CDR3 is 14 amino acids. This CDR3 is CASSLAGEYNEQFF. In nucleotides, the CDR3 is TGTGCCAGCAGTTTAGCGGGGGAGTACAATGAGCAGTTCTTC.

The rearrangement uses TRBV9 and TRBJ1-6, with 9 bases lining up with TRBD1. V shed 6 bases and J 8 bases; nucleotides not matched to a gene: 6. The CDR3 covers 14 residues. Germline V CDR1 and CDR2: SGDLS, YYNGEE. DNA of the CDR3: TGTGCCAGCACCCGACAGGGGGAGGATTCACCCCTCCACTTT. This encodes CASTRQGEDSPLHF.

As concerns this clonotype: This is likely a read error, given that the CDR3 carries no conserved phenylalanine or tryptophan at its end. The chain carries TRBV2 and TRBJ2-2, with D possibly TRBD2 on 5 matching bases. CDR3 length: 18 residues. Germline V gives CDR1 SNHLY, CDR2 FYNNEI. The ends were cut back, 3 bases at V and 0 bases at J, with 17 bases in the middle. The CDR3 nucleotides are TGTGCCAGCAGTGATTCGGACTCGATTAATGCGAACACCGGGGAGCTGTTTATT. It is translated as CASSDSDSINANTGELFI.

About this clonotype: Since a much larger clone is just one base distant, this may be a read error. The chain joins TRBV20-1 to TRBJ2-7; 7 nucleotides match TRBD1. CDR1 is DFQATT and CDR2 is SNEGSKA in the germline V gene (reference sequence). Unmatched junction bases numbered 3, after V lost 1 base and J lost 0 bases. The CDR3 has 14 amino acids. CDR3 DNA sequence: TGCAGTGCTAGAGGAGGGGACAGCTCCTACGAGCAGTACTTC. It specifies CSARGGDSSYEQYF.

Points on this clonotype: A much larger clone lies a single base off, so this may be a read error. J is TRBJ1-5 and V is TRBV3-1; 8 bases agree with TRBD1. V was pared by 3 bases and J by 1 base, with 11 bases of the junction left unmatched. The CDR3 totals 18 residues. The germline V gene has CDR1 LGHDT and CDR2 YNNKEL (reference sequence). As DNA, the CDR3 is TGTGCCAGCAGCCAGGGCGGGACAGGATTGTACAGCAATCAGCCCCAGCATTTT. Its protein product is CASSQGGTGLYSNQPQHF.

At least ten counts were recorded for this clonotype. The CDR3 DNA follows: TGCAGTGCTAGACAGCGAGTGGGGGGGGGCTACACCTTC. Translated, it gives CSARQRVGGGYTF. This sequence joins TRBV20-1 and TRBJ1-2; tentatively, D is TRBD1 (5 bases). V shed 2 bases and J shed 8 bases, with 15 bases lying between them. Germline CDR1 and CDR2: DFQATT and SNEGSKA (reference sequence). This CDR3 has 13 residues.

This clonotype occurred many times. This rearrangement joins TRBV11-2 to TRBJ2-5; 8 positions match TRBD2. Germline CDR1 reads SGHAT; CDR2 reads FQNNGV. This CDR3 contains 13 residues. Unmatched junction bases numbered 4, after V lost 5 bases and J lost 5 bases. The CDR3 nucleotides are TGTGCCAGCAGCGCGCGACTAGCGGAGACCCAGTACTTC. Translation: CASSARLAETQYF.

The chain employs TRBV27 and TRBJ2-1; TRBD2 agrees at 9 bases. J gave up 0 bases and V 5 bases, and 11 bases lay outside the gene matches. The germline gives CDR1 MNHEY, CDR2 SMNVEV (reference sequence). This CDR3 has 18 residues. CDR3 bases: TGTGCCAGCAGTCTCCGGACTAGCGACACCTTCTCCTACAATGAGCAGTTCTTC. It codes for CASSLRTSDTFSYNEQFF.

This clonotype was counted many times. The chain employs TRBV7-8 and TRBJ2-2; 9 nucleotides align to TRBD2. Trimming removed 4 bases from V and 5 bases from J; junction bases left unmatched: 14. CDR3 length: 18 amino acids. Germline CDR1 and CDR2: SGHVS and FQNEAQ. The CDR3 DNA follows: TGTGCCAGCAGCTATTGGGTGGCTAGCGGGGATACAACCGGGGAGCTGTTTTTT. This translates into CASSYWVASGDTTGELFF.

The rearrangement uses TRBV9 and TRBJ1-2, with TRBD1 as a possible D gene (5 bases). Between the trimmed V and J ends, which lost 0 bases and 2 bases, there was a span of 11 bases. Germline V CDR1 and CDR2: SGDLS, YYNGEE. The CDR3 consists of 15 residues. The CDR3 DNA sequence: TGTGCCAGCAGCGTAGTGGTCGCAGGGAACTATGGCTACACCTTC. Its translation: CASSVVVAGNYGYTF. Supplemented by reference TRBV9 and TRBJ1-2, the full variable domain reads DSGVTQTPKHLITATGQRVTLRCSPRSGDLSVYWYQQSLDQGLQFLIQYYNGEERAKGNILERFSAQQFPDLHSELNLSSLELGDSALYFCASSVVVAGNYGYTFGSGTRLTVV.